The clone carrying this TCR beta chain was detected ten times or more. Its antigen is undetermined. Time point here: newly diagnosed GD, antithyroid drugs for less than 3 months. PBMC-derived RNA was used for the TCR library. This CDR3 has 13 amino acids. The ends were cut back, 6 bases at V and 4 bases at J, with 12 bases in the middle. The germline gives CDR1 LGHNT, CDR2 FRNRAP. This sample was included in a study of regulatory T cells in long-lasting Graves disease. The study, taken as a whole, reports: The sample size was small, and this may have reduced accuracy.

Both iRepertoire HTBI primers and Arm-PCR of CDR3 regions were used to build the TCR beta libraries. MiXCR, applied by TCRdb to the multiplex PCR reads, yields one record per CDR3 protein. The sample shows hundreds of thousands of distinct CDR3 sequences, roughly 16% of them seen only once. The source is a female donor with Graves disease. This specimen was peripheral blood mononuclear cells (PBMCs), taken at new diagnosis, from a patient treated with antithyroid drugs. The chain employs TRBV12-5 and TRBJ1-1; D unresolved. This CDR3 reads CASGSPGGTEAFF. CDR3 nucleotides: TGTGCTAGTGGATCTCCCGGAGGCACTGAAGCTTTCTTT.